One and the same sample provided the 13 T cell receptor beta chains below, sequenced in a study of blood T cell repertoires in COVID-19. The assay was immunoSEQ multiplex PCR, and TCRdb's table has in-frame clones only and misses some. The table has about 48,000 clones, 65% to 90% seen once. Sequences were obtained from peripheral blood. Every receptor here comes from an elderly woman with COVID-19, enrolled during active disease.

The CDR3 region has the DNA TGTGCCAGCAGCTTAACGAGCGGGGGTACCGGGGAGCTGTTTTTT. This encodes CASSLTSGGTGELFF. The chain is built from TRBV7-3 and TRBJ2-2; 8 bases are shared with TRBD2. The CDR3 extends over 15 amino acids. The germline gives CDR1 SGHTA, CDR2 FQGTGA. Trimming at V came to 0 bases and at J to 5 bases, leaving 2 bases not matched to a gene.

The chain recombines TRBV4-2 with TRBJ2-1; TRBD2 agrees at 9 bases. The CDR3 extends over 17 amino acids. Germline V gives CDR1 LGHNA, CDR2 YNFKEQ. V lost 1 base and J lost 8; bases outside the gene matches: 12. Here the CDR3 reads CASSQVGQAGGGDEQFF. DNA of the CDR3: TGTGCCAGCAGCCAAGTAGGACAAGCGGGAGGTGGAGATGAGCAGTTCTTC.

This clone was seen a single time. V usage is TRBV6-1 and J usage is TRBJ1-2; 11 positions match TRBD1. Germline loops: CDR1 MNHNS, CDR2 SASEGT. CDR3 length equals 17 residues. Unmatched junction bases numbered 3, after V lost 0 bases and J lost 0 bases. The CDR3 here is CASSEAGTGGANYGYTF. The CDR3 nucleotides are TGTGCCAGCAGTGAAGCCGGGACAGGGGGTGCTAACTATGGCTACACCTTC.

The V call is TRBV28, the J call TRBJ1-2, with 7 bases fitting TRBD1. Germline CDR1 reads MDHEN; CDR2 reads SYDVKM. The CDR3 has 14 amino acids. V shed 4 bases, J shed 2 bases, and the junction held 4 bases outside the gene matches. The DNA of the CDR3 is TGTGCCAGCAGTTCAGGGGGTTCGAACTATGGCTACACCTTC. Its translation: CASSSGGSNYGYTF.

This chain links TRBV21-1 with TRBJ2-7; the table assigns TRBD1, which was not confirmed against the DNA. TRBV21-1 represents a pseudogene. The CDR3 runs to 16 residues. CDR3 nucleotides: TGTGCCAGCAGCGCCCGAGCCGGGACACGTCCCTACGAGCAGTACTTC. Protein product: CASSARAGTRPYEQYF.

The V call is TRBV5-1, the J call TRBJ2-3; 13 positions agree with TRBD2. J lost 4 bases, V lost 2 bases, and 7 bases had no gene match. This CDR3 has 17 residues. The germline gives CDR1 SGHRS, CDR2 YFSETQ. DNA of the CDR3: TGCGCCAGCAGCTTACCGGGACTAGCGGGGTATGCAGATACGCAGTATTTT. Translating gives CASSLPGLAGYADTQYF.

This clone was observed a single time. The CDR3 DNA reads TGTGCCAGCAGTTTAGCGACAACTGGCTACACCTTC. It yields the protein CASSLATTGYTF. This chain connects TRBV12-3 or TRBV12-4 to TRBJ1-2; D is unresolved. This CDR3 is built from 12 residues. Trimming stripped 0 bases from V and 7 bases from J, with 6 bases between.

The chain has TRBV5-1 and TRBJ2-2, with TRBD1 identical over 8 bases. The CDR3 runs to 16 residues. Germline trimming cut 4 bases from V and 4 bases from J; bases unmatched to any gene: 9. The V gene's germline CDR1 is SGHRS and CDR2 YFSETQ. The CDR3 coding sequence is TGCGCCAGCAGCACCGGACAGGGACGGGGCACCGGGGAGCTGTTTTTT. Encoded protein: CASSTGQGRGTGELFF.

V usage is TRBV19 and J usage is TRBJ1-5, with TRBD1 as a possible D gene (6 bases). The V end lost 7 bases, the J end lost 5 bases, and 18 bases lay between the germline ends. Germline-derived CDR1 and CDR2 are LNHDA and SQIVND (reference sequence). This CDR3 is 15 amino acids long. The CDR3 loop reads CASTYDRKGDQPQHF. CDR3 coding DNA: TGTGCCAGTACCTATGACAGGAAGGGGGATCAGCCCCAGCATTTT.

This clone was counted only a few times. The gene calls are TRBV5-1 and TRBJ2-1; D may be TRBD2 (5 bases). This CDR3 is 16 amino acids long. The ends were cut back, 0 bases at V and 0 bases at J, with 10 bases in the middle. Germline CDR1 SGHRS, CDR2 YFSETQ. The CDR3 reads CASSLAGVSSYNEQFF. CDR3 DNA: TGCGCCAGCAGCTTGGCCGGGGTGAGCTCCTACAATGAGCAGTTCTTC.

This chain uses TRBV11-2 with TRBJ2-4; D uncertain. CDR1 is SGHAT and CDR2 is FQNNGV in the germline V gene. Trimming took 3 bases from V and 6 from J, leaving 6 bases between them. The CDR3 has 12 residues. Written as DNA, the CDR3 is TGTGCCAGCAGCTTGACGGGAAACATTCAGTACTTC. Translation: CASSLTGNIQYF.

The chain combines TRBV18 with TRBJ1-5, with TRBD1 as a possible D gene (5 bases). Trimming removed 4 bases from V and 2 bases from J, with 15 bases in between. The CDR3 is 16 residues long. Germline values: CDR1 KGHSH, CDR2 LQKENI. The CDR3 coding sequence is TGTGCCAGCTCACGCGCGGGGGGTAACGGCAATCAGCCCCAGCATTTT. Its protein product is CASSRAGGNGNQPQHF.

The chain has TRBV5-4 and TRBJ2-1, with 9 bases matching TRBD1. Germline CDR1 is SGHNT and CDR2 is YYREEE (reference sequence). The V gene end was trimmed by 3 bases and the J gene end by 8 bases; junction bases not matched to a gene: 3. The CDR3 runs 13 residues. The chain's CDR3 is CASSSDRGDEQFF. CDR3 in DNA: TGTGCCAGCAGCTCGGACAGGGGCGATGAGCAGTTCTTC.